This T cell receptor beta chain was captured in a study of blood T cell repertoires in COVID-19. Study-level information: Italy, Spain and the United States were the sources of the convalescent and acute COVID-19 samples. Sources were T cells, B-cell-depleted T cells, or PBMCs; the material itself was cDNA or gDNA.

The CDR3 sequence is 16 residues long. Germline V CDR1 and CDR2: SNHLY, FYNNEI. V lost 7 bases, J lost 5 bases, and 7 bases stayed unmatched. Original processing methods: Reference gene primer amplification yielded estimated nucleated cell counts. Measured with immunoSEQ multiplex PCR; TCRdb has only the in-frame clones, and not every one. V and J calls and clone size are as listed in that table; D and trimming were resolved from the DNA. The sample comprises roughly 150,000 clones, around 82% of which are singletons, and roughly 10% rests with the top ten. Only one count was recorded for this clone. The rearrangement uses TRBV2 and TRBJ2-1, with 14 bases aligning to TRBD2. What was sequenced was peripheral blood. This sequence was found in an elderly woman with active or convalescent COVID-19. CDR3 region: CASKGTSGSVNNEQFF. The CDR3 DNA follows: TGTGCCAGCAAGGGGACTAGCGGGAGTGTCAACAATGAGCAGTTCTTC.